This T cell receptor beta chain was recorded in a study of blood T cell repertoires in COVID-19. Sequenced by immunoSEQ multiplex PCR; TCRdb stores in-frame clones only, minus some. The table records 110,000 to 150,000 clones, around 85% of them present only once. Per germline, CDR1 MNHNY and CDR2 SVGAGI (reference sequence). CDR3 length: 16 amino acids. The V segment lost 5 bases and the J segment 6 bases; nucleotides outside the gene matches: 12. Recovered status in Cohort 3 required two negative PCRs, clearance, or symptom resolution. The sequence came from a man aged 45-65 years who had recovered from COVID-19. The sample comprised PBMCs or T cells enriched from blood (not recorded which). The gene calls are TRBV6-6 and TRBJ1-5; 8 nucleotides align to TRBD1. As DNA, the CDR3 is TGTGCCAGCAGTACGCGGACAGGGCGGGTCGGTCAGCCCCAGCATTTT. The encoded protein is CASSTRTGRVGQPQHF.